The rows below give T cell receptor beta chains drawn from one sample of a study of cytomegalovirus exposure and HLA in healthy donors. Profiling relied on immunoSEQ multiplex PCR, and the TCRdb table lists in-frame clones only, not all of them. The table shows some 99,000 clones, with more than 70% occurring only once. Source material: PBMCs. The receptors originated from a female donor in good health and CMV-seronegative. CDR3s include the opening cysteine and the closing phenylalanine or tryptophan. A D gene is named only where the DNA matches it firmly. Part of the rows lack a size; the others show once, few, many or a class for expanded clones.

TRBJ2-2 - 15 TRBD1 TRBV7-8 CASNSDRAGPGELFF TGTGCCAGCAACTCGGACAGGGCGGGTCCCGGGGAGCTGTTTTTT
TRBJ2-1 - 15 - TRBV7-3 CASSLAGVSYNEQFF TGTGCCAGCAGCTTAGCGGGCGTCTCCTACAATGAGCAGTTCTTC
TRBJ1-3 - 14 - TRBV9 CASSPQGYGNTIYF TGTGCCAGCAGCCCACAGGGCTACGGAAACACCATATATTTT
TRBJ2-7 - 12 - TRBV28 CASSLPEHEQYF TGTGCCAGCAGTTTACCCGAGCACGAGCAGTACTTC
TRBJ1-2 - 14 TRBD1 TRBV19 CASSTQGANYGYTF TGTGCCAGTAGTACACAGGGGGCGAACTATGGCTACACCTTC
TRBJ1-2 few 17 TRBD1 TRBV7-9 CSSSLKGTGGAEYGYTF TGTTCCAGCAGCTTAAAAGGGACAGGGGGCGCTGAATATGGCTACACCTTC
TRBJ2-7 - 16 - TRBV9 CASSVALSGSRSEQYF TGTGCCAGCAGCGTAGCTCTCTCCGGGAGTCGTAGCGAGCAGTACTTC
TRBJ2-1 - 11 - TRBV5-4 CAGNRFNEQFF TGTGCCGGCAACAGGTTCAATGAGCAGTTCTTC
TRBJ2-7 - 15 - TRBV7-3 CASSLSPGNHHEQYF TGTGCCAGCAGCCTAAGCCCAGGGAACCACCACGAGCAGTACTTC
TRBJ1-3 - 16 - TRBV19 CASSIWAQVTGNTIYF TGTGCCAGTAGTATCTGGGCGCAGGTAACTGGAAACACCATATATTTT
TRBJ1-6 few 14 - TRBV13 CASSLRDIDSPLHF TGTGCCAGCAGCTTAAGGGACATAGATTCACCCCTCCACTTT
TRBJ2-5 few 16 - TRBV7-9 CASSLEAGALGETQYF TGTGCCAGCAGCTTAGAGGCGGGGGCTCTTGGGGAGACCCAGTACTTC
TRBJ2-1 - 13 - TRBV19 CASSIRELNEQFF TGTGCCAGTAGTATTCGGGAGCTTAATGAGCAGTTCTTC
TRBJ1-3 - 13 - TRBV6-1 CASSETAGNTIYF TGTGCCAGCAGTGAAACAGCTGGAAACACCATATATTTT
TRBJ2-1 - 15 - TRBV2 CASRLDLYPHNEQFF TGTGCCAGCAGATTAGACTTATACCCCCACAATGAGCAGTTCTTC
TRBJ2-7 - 17 TRBD2 TRBV7-2 CASSLVSSGGLPYEQYF TGTGCCAGCAGCTTAGTGAGTAGCGGGGGGCTCCCCTACGAGCAGTACTTC
TRBJ1-2 - 18 - TRBV21-1 CASSKSWGQSEGLYGYTF TGTGCCAGCAGCAAAAGTTGGGGACAGAGCGAGGGCCTCTATGGCTACACCTTC
TRBJ2-7 - 15 - TRBV4-2 CASSQDQKGGYEQYF TGTGCCAGCAGCCAAGATCAGAAGGGAGGCTACGAGCAGTACTTC
TRBJ1-4 - 16 - TRBV5-8 CASSSRTAATNEKLFF TGTGCCAGCAGCTCCCGGACAGCTGCAACTAATGAAAAACTGTTTTTT
TRBJ2-7 - 16 TRBD2 TRBV19 CASSQRQVASGYEQYF TGTGCCAGTAGTCAACGACAGGTGGCTAGCGGGTACGAGCAGTACTTC
TRBJ1-2 - 15 - TRBV10-1 CASSEFVGAGYGYTF TGCGCCAGCAGTGAGTTCGTGGGGGCCGGCTATGGCTACACCTTC
TRBJ2-7 - 16 - TRBV19 CASSIGALGQPRQQYF TGTGCCAGTAGTATAGGAGCACTGGGACAACCACGACAACAGTACTTC
TRBJ1-5 once 15 TRBD1 TRBV4-1 CASSLQGGGNQPQHF TGCGCCAGCAGCCTACAGGGGGGAGGCAATCAGCCCCAGCATTTT
TRBJ2-7 - 14 - TRBV6-6 CASSSQLPNDEQYF TGTGCCAGCAGCTCCCAACTCCCGAATGACGAGCAGTACTTC
TRBJ2-1 - 15 TRBD2 TRBV5-4 CASIGTSGGNNEQFF TGTGCCAGCATCGGGACTAGCGGGGGGAACAATGAGCAGTTCTTC
TRBJ2-7 few 16 TRBD2 TRBV4-3 CASSQDMVAGTYEQYF TGCGCCAGCAGCCAAGATATGGTAGCGGGGACTTACGAGCAGTACTTC
TRBJ2-1 few 15 TRBD2 TRBV30 CAWSQGTSSYNEQFF TGTGCCTGGAGCCAAGGGACTAGCAGCTACAATGAGCAGTTCTTC
TRBJ1-5 - 13 - TRBV2 CASSGESNQPQHF TGTGCCAGCAGTGGTGAGAGCAATCAGCCCCAGCATTTT
TRBJ1-1 few 12 - TRBV11-3 CASSPLGTEAFF TGTGCCAGCAGCCCGCTCGGGACTGAGGCTTTCTTT
TRBJ1-2 - 13 - TRBV7-9 CASSLGQGYGYTF TGTGCCAGCAGCTTAGGGCAGGGCTATGGCTACACCTTC
TRBJ1-6 - 17 TRBD1 TRBV7-2 CASSLAGTAHNNSPLHF TGTGCCAGCAGCTTGGCCGGGACAGCTCATAATAATTCACCCCTCCACTTT
TRBJ1-2 - 15 - TRBV19 CASSATRRESYGYTF TGTGCCAGTAGTGCGACAAGGAGGGAGTCTTATGGCTACACCTTC
TRBJ2-4 - 15 - TRBV6-5 CASALDGVAKNIQYF TGTGCCAGCGCCCTGGACGGGGTAGCCAAAAACATTCAGTACTTC
TRBJ2-7 - 15 - TRBV29-1 CSVLTRVGRVSEQYF TGCAGCGTTCTCACCCGAGTGGGCAGGGTAAGCGAGCAGTACTTC
TRBJ1-4 - 17 - TRBV7-6 CASSSPYRGATNEKLFF TGTGCCAGCAGCTCGCCCTACCGGGGTGCAACTAATGAAAAACTGTTTTTT
TRBJ1-4 - 17 - TRBV5-4 CASSLRSLGRTNEKLFF TGTGCCAGCAGCTTGAGGTCCTTAGGACGGACAAATGAAAAACTGTTTTTT
TRBJ1-1 - 15 - TRBV6-6 CASSYSLSGGLEAFF TGTGCCAGCAGTTACTCTCTCTCCGGGGGGCTTGAAGCTTTCTTT
TRBJ2-7 - 16 - TRBV15 CATSRESAGRVYEQYF TGTGCCACCAGCAGAGAATCGGCGGGACGGGTTTACGAGCAGTACTTC
TRBJ1-2 - 16 - TRBV5-6 CASSRRGIGLNYGYTF TGTGCCAGCTCCCGGCGGGGGATTGGCCTTAACTATGGCTACACCTTC
TRBJ2-7 once 15 - TRBV21-1 CASSKGLPRAYEQYF TGTGCCAGCAGCAAGGGGCTCCCCAGAGCCTACGAGCAGTACTTC
TRBJ2-3 - 14 - TRBV9 CASRSGVAQDTQYF TGTGCCAGCAGAAGCGGCGTAGCCCAAGATACGCAGTATTTT
TRBJ2-7 - 18 TRBD1 TRBV4-3 CASSQVYTGQGESYEQYF TGCGCCAGCAGCCAAGTTTACACTGGACAGGGGGAATCCTACGAGCAGTACTTC
TRBJ2-5 - 15 - TRBV15 CATSRDFSGEETQYF TGTGCCACCAGCAGAGATTTTTCAGGGGAAGAGACCCAGTACTTC
TRBJ2-6 - 17 - TRBV7-9 CASSLQGVYSGANVLTF TGTGCCAGCAGCCTTCAAGGGGTCTACTCTGGGGCCAACGTCCTGACTTTC
TRBJ2-1 few 15 TRBD1 TRBV5-1 CASSLGQGEHNEQFF TGCGCCAGCAGCTTGGGACAGGGGGAACACAATGAGCAGTTCTTC
TRBJ2-7 - 14 TRBD2 TRBV5-1 CASSFGRGSYEQYF TGCGCCAGCAGCTTCGGGAGGGGGTCCTACGAGCAGTACTTC
TRBJ2-5 - 18 TRBD2 TRBV2 CASSEGTSRRGYQETQYF TGTGCCAGCAGTGAAGGGACTAGCAGAAGGGGGTACCAAGAGACCCAGTACTTC
TRBJ1-1 - 15 - TRBV19 CASSIGVTGGTEAFF TGTGCCAGTAGTATTGGGGTCACGGGGGGCACTGAAGCTTTCTTT
TRBJ1-1 - 16 - TRBV27 CASSPPDKPSNTEAFF TGTGCCAGCAGTCCCCCTGACAAACCCTCGAACACTGAAGCTTTCTTT
TRBJ2-2 - 18 TRBD1 TRBV5-1 CASSSHGTGGSNTGELFF TGCGCCAGCAGCTCGCATGGGACAGGGGGCTCGAACACCGGGGAGCTGTTTTTT
TRBJ2-3 - 16 TRBD1 TRBV9 CASSVAGTGGTDTQYF TGTGCCAGCAGCGTAGCCGGGACAGGGGGCACAGATACGCAGTATTTT
TRBJ1-1 - 17 TRBD1 TRBV5-1 CASSARPYSGQAAEAFF TGCGCCAGCAGCGCCAGGCCTTACTCCGGACAGGCGGCTGAAGCTTTCTTT
TRBJ2-5 few 16 TRBD2 TRBV7-3 CASSLGSGRAWETQYF TGTGCCAGCAGCTTAGGGAGCGGGAGGGCGTGGGAGACCCAGTACTTC
TRBJ1-4 - 16 TRBD1 TRBV28 CASSSIEGDSGEKLFF TGTGCCAGCAGTTCTATTGAGGGGGACAGCGGTGAAAAACTGTTTTTT
TRBJ2-5 - 13 - TRBV2 CASQPSFQETQYF TGTGCCAGCCAGCCTAGTTTCCAAGAGACCCAGTACTTC
TRBJ2-3 - 15 - TRBV30 CAWSWRGRSTDTQYF TGTGCCTGGAGTTGGAGGGGGCGCAGCACAGATACGCAGTATTTT
TRBJ2-7 - 15 TRBD2 TRBV10-2 CASRNKTSGSYEQYF TGCGCCAGCAGGAACAAGACTAGCGGGAGTTACGAGCAGTACTTC
TRBJ2-2 few 16 - TRBV7-3 CASSLLGASNTGELFF TGTGCCAGCAGCTTATTGGGTGCTAGTAACACCGGGGAGCTGTTTTTT
TRBJ2-3 - 15 TRBD2 TRBV7-2 CASSQTSGSTDTQYF TGTGCCAGCAGTCAGACTAGCGGGAGCACAGATACGCAGTATTTT